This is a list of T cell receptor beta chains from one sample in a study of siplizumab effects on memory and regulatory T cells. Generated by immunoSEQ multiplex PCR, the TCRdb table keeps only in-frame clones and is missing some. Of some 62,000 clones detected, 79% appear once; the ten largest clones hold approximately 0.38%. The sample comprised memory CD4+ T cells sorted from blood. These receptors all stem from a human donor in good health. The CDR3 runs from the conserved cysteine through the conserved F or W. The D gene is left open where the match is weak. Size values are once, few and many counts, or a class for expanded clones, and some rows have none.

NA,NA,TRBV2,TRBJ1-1,TGTGCCAGGAACAGGGACACTGAAGCTTTCTTT,CARNRDTEAFF
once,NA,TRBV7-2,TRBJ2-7,TGTGCCAGCAACCTGGGGGGATCCTACGAGCAGTACTTC,CASNLGGSYEQYF
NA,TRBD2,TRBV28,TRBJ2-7,TGTGCCAGCAGTTACGTGTTAGCGGGGGGGCCCTTCTACGAGCAGTACTTC,CASSYVLAGGPFYEQYF
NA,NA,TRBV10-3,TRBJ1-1,TGTGTCTCGCGGAGGGGCCTGAACACTGAAGCTTTCTTT,CVSRRGLNTEAFF
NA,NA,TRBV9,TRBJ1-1,TGTGCCAGCAGCGTCCAAACTACCATGAACACTGAAGCTTTCTTT,CASSVQTTMNTEAFF
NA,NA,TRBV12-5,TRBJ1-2,TGTGCTAGTGGCCTGGACGGGATCTATGGCTACACCTTC,CASGLDGIYGYTF
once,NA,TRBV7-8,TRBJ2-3,TGTGCCAGCAGCTTGGCAGGGCTAGATACGCAGTATTTT,CASSLAGLDTQYF
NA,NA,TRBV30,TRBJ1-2,TGTGCCTGGAGGACAAAGTACGGGCACTATGGCTACACCTTC,CAWRTKYGHYGYTF
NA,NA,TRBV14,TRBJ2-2,TGTGCCAGCAGCCAATCCCAGAACACCGGGGAGCTGTTTTTT,CASSQSQNTGELFF
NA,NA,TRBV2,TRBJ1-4,TGTGCCAGCAGCTCCAGCATCAGGGATGAAAAACTGTTTTTT,CASSSSIRDEKLFF
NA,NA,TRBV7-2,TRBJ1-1,TGTGCCAGCAGCCAAAACCAGGGCACTGAAGCTTTCTTT,CASSQNQGTEAFF
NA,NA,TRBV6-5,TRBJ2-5,TGTGCCAGCAGTTCCCCAACAGGGAGGCGGGAGACCCAGTACTTC,CASSSPTGRRETQYF
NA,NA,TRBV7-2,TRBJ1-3,TGTGCCAGCAGCGTTCAAGACGGATCCGGAAACACCATATATTTT,CASSVQDGSGNTIYF
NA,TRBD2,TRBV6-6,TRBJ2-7,TGTGCCAGCAGCCTTGGGGGGGGGCAGTACTTC,CASSLGGGQYF
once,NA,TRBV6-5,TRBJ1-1,TGTGCCAGCAGTGAAGAGGGTGGGACTGAAGCTTTCTTT,CASSEEGGTEAFF
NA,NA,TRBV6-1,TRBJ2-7,TGTGCCAGCAAGGGGGAGACCGAGCAGTACTTC,CASKGETEQYF
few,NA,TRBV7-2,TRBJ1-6,TGTGCCAGCAGCTCTCAGCAGGGTATAGTGGCACCCCTCCACTTT,CASSSQQGIVAPLHF
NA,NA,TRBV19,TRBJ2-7,TGTGCCAGTAGTACCACAGGACCGGGAACCTACGAGCAGTACTTC,CASSTTGPGTYEQYF
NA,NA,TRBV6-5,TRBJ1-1,TGTGCCAGCAGCCCCAGGGGTGGGGGCACTGAAGCTTTCTTT,CASSPRGGGTEAFF
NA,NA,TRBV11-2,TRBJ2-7,TGTGCCAGCAGCTCGCTCCCAAAGCCCTACGAGCAGTACTTC,CASSSLPKPYEQYF
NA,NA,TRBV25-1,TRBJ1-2,TGTGCCAGCAGTGAATTAGGGAACGCGGGCAACTATGGCTACACCTTC,CASSELGNAGNYGYTF
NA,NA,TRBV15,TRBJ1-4,TGTGCCACCAGCAGAGCTTCTGGGACTAATGAAAAACTGTTTTTT,CATSRASGTNEKLFF
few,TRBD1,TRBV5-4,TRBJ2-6,TGTGCCAGCAGTGATACAGGGGCTGGGGCCAACGTCCTGACTTTC,CASSDTGAGANVLTF
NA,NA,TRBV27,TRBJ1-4,TGTGCCAGCAGTCCCCTCGACCCTCGTGAAAAACTGTTTTTT,CASSPLDPREKLFF
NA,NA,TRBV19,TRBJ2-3,TGTGCCAGTAGTATATCCGGCAGCACAGATACGCAGTATTTT,CASSISGSTDTQYF
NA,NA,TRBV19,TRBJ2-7,TGTGCCAGTAGTATCGTGACCAGTCCCTACGAGCAGTACTTC,CASSIVTSPYEQYF
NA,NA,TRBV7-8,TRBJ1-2,TGTGCCAGCAGCCCTAGTGAGGGGAATCCTGGCTACACCTTC,CASSPSEGNPGYTF
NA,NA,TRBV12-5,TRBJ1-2,TGTGCTAGTGGTTTTCGGGGTTATGGCTACACCTTC,CASGFRGYGYTF
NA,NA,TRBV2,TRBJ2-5,TGTGCCAGCACCCTGGGGGGCTTGCCCCAAGAGACCCAGTACTTC,CASTLGGLPQETQYF
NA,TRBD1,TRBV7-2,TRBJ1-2,TGTGCCAGCAGCTTAGCGCGGATGGAGGGGGCGAATGGCTACACCTTC,CASSLARMEGANGYTF
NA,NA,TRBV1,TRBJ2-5,TGCACCAGCAGCAACCCGGACAGTCAAGAGACCCAGTACTTC,CTSSNPDSQETQYF
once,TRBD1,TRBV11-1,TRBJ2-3,TGTGCCAGCAGCTGGGACAGGGGCACAGATACGCAGTATTTT,CASSWDRGTDTQYF
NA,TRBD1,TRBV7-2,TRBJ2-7,TGTGCCAGCAGCTTAAGACAGGGGAAGGACGAGCAGTACTTC,CASSLRQGKDEQYF
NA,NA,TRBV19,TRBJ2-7,TGTGCCCAATCCGACCCCAGCTCCTACGAGCAGTACTTC,CAQSDPSSYEQYF
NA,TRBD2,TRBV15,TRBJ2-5,TGTGCCACCAGCAGGTTGGGGGGGGGACAAGAGACCCAGTACTTC,CATSRLGGGQETQYF
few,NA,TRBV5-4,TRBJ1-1,TGTGCCAGCAGCTCCAAGACAGTGCGGGTGACCACTGAAGCTTTCTTT,CASSSKTVRVTTEAFF
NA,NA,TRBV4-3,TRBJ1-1,TGCGCCAGCAGCCAAGAGGGAGAGAGGACACTCGAAGCTTTCTTT,CASSQEGERTLEAFF
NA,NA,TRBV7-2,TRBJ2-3,TGTGCCAGCAGCCTCACTGGCGGGGTTAAAGATACGCAGTATTTT,CASSLTGGVKDTQYF
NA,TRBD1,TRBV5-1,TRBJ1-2,TGCGCCAGCAGCCCGGCGGGACAGGGAGAACTCGGCTACACCTTC,CASSPAGQGELGYTF
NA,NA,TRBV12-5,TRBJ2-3,TGTGCTAGTGGACTCGGGCCTGCCGGGGCTACGCAGTATTTT,CASGLGPAGATQYF
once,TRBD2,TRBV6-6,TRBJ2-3,TGTGCCAGCAGTGTCACTGGGGGGGGGAGCACAGATACGCAGTATTTT,CASSVTGGGSTDTQYF
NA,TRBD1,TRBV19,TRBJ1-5,TGTGCCAGTAGTAAAGGGGGCCTCAATCAGCCCCAGCATTTT,CASSKGGLNQPQHF
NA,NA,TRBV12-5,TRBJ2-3,TGTGCTAGTGGCCGAACCACAGATACGCAGTATTTT,CASGRTTDTQYF
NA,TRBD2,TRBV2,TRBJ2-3,TGTGCCAGCAGTGAAGGTTGGCGGGGGGGCCAAGATACGCAGTATTTT,CASSEGWRGGQDTQYF
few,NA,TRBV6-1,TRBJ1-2,TGTGCCAGCAGCGCCGCTAGTGACTATGGCTACACCTTC,CASSAASDYGYTF
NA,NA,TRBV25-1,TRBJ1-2,TGTCGCCCTCGCCCACTAGACTATGGCTACACCTTC,CRPRPLDYGYTF
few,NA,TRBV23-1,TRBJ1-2,TGCGCCAGCAGTCAATCGGGGGTATTTAACTATGGCTACACCTTC,CASSQSGVFNYGYTF
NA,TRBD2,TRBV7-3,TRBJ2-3,TGTGCCAGCACCACGGGGGGAAGAGGAGATACGCAGTATTTT,CASTTGGRGDTQYF